This T cell receptor (beta chain) was recorded in a study of human T cells and chemical hapten exposure. The wider study: Sensitization involved placing 2% DPC onto an approximately 2 cm by approximately 2 cm region of upper inner arm skin. Per-sample TCR yield variation was attributed mainly to small pooled library volume differences.

In TCRdb, the RACE reads were re-called with MiXCR into one record per CDR3 protein. The table lists some 110,000 distinct CDR3 sequences, less than 35% of them singletons. Regarding time point: patch test 3, about 24 weeks after DPC sensitization. Treatment in this sample: therapeutic diphenylcyclopropenone sensitization with weekly scalp DPC. CDR3 length equals 12 residues. V was trimmed by 5 bases and J by 1 base, leaving 6 bases between them. Germline V CDR1 and CDR2: MNHNY, SVGAGI (reference sequence). Notes on the study in general: Expanded TCRs made up significantly more big CDR3 similarity clusters than controls did.

This clonotype was picked up a small number of times. Its antigen is as yet unknown. The sequences come from whole blood, collected in connection with sensitization to the hapten diphenylcyclopropenone (DPC). This chain uses TRBV6-6 with TRBJ2-7; tentatively, D is TRBD2 (5 bases). The TCR comes from a middle-aged man with alopecia areata. Some clones in this sample may be carry-over from other donors' samples. The CDR3 nucleotides read TGTGCCAGCAGTCGAGGGTCCTACGAGCAGTACTTC. As protein: CASSRGSYEQYF.